The 17 T cell receptor beta chains reported below all come from one sample, sequenced in a study of tissue T cells after allogeneic stem cell transplantation. Profiled with immunoSEQ multiplex PCR; TCRdb holds only in-frame clones, not every one. The data hold about 9,000 clones, with approximately 47% observed a single time. Specified time point: mouse harvest day 7 after allogeneic transplant. The graft held 10^6 splenic CD5+ T cells and 10^7 T-cell-depleted bone marrow cells. Source material: gut tissue. Receptor source: a female BALB/c mouse given C57BL/6 T cells with graft-versus-host disease after an allogeneic hematopoietic cell transplant.

As to this clone: The listed genes are named as in mouse. The read ends 1 residue early relative to the CDR3; the germline J gene fills the gap. This chain connects TRBV1 to TRBJ1-6, with D maybe TRBD1 (5 bases). TRBJ1-6 is identified as an open reading frame with a role that is uncertain. CDR1 and CDR2 from the germline V gene are NSQYPW and LRSPGD (reference sequence). The V end lost 0 bases, the J end lost 0 bases, and 6 bases lay between the germline ends. The CDR3 totals 16 residues. CDR3 protein: CTCSADRGSYNSPLYF. The CDR3 bases that were read are TGCACCTGCAGTGCAGATAGGGGTTCCTATAATTCGCCCCTCTAC.

This clone has just a few counts. Gene labels here are mouse ones. The CDR3 extends 1 residue past the end of the read, so its final part is completed from the germline J gene. This chain joins TRBV26 and TRBJ2-1; D is possibly TRBD1 (5 bases). The V gene's germline CDR1 is KGHPV and CDR2 FQNQEV (reference sequence). Deletions cut 4 bases from V and 7 bases from J, with 5 bases between. The CDR3 consists of 11 residues. CDR3 region: CASSQGAEQFF. CDR3 DNA, as far as it was read: TGTGCCAGCAGTCAGGGGGCTGAGCAGTTC.

Remarks on this clone: Any gene name here is a mouse gene name. The read falls 1 residue short of the CDR3 end, and the missing part is taken from the germline J gene. This rearrangement joins TRBV26 to TRBJ2-2; 12 positions match TRBD2. This CDR3 contains 17 residues. Per germline, CDR1 KGHPV and CDR2 FQNQEV (reference sequence). V shed 5 bases, J shed 2 bases, and the junction held 6 bases outside the gene matches. CDR3 protein: CASSARLGGRNTGQLYF. The covered CDR3 bases are TGTGCCAGCAGTGCCCGACTGGGGGGGCGCAACACCGGGCAGCTCTAC.

With regard to this clone: Gene names denote mouse genes. Read data end 1 residue before the CDR3 end; the end is taken from the germline J gene. The chain carries TRBV19 and TRBJ2-5, with no clear D. Between the trimmed V and J ends, which lost 3 bases and 2 bases, there was a span of 7 bases. Germline loops: CDR1 FNHDT, CDR2 SITEND (reference sequence). The CDR3 extends over 13 amino acids. CDR3 region: CASSRAVQDTQYF. CDR3 DNA, as far as it was read: TGTGCCAGCAGTAGGGCAGTCCAAGACACCCAGTAC.

As for this clone: Any gene name here is a mouse gene name. Sequencing ends 1 residue short of the CDR3 end; the germline J gene provides the rest. The chain couples TRBV26 to TRBJ1-1; no clear D. Trimming removed 7 bases at V and 0 bases at J, with 9 bases between. From germline, CDR1 is KGHPV and CDR2 FQNQEV (reference sequence). This CDR3 has 13 amino acids. CDR3 loop: CASTPGPNTEVFF. The sequenced part of the CDR3 DNA is TGTGCCAGCACCCCGGGTCCAAACACAGAAGTCTTC.

Points on this clone: Germline and genes: mouse. Sequencing ends 1 residue short of the CDR3 end; the germline J gene provides the rest. This rearrangement joins TRBV15 to TRBJ2-1; 7 bases line up with TRBD1. The CDR3 totals 13 residues. V gave up 5 bases and J gave up 5 bases; unmatched junction bases: 3. The germline gives CDR1 SGHND, CDR2 FRSKSL. Partial CDR3 DNA: TGTGCCAGCAGTCAACAGGGGAATGCTGAGCAGTTC. This translates into CASSQQGNAEQF. The whole CDR3 is CASSQQGNAEQFF.

A note on this clone: Each gene name is a mouse one. The CDR3 is cut off 1 residue early in the read; its end comes from the germline J gene. The chain joins TRBV3 to TRBJ1-2; D unclear. Germline V CDR1 and CDR2: SNHLY, FYNGKV (reference sequence). Trimming removed 3 bases at V and 0 bases at J, with 5 bases between. The CDR3 loop spans 13 amino acids. Partial CDR3 DNA: TGTGCCAGCAGCTTTCAGGCAAACTCCGACTACACC. Protein: CASSFQANSDYT. The whole CDR3 sequence reads CASSFQANSDYTF.

Of note for this clone: Gene names are the mouse ones. The observed sequence ends 1 residue before the CDR3 terminus, with the missing tail filled in from the germline J gene. The gene calls are TRBV26 and TRBJ2-2, with unresolved D. This CDR3 region has 12 residues. Trimming removed 6 bases at V and 3 bases at J, with 5 bases between. Per germline, CDR1 KGHPV and CDR2 FQNQEV (reference sequence). Partial CDR3 DNA: TGTGCCAGCAGACAGTACACCGGGCAGCTCTAC. This gives the protein CASRQYTGQLY. The whole CDR3 reads CASRQYTGQLYF.

Details on this clone: All gene names here are mouse names. The sequence runs out 1 residue before the end of the CDR3; the remainder is reconstructed from the germline J gene. The rearrangement joins TRBV12-1 to TRBJ1-5; a weak D match, TRBD1 (6 bases). In germline, CDR1 is SGHSN, CDR2 HYEKVE. Between the trimmed V and J ends, which lost 0 bases and 7 bases, there was a span of 9 bases. This CDR3 contains 13 residues. The CDR3 reads CASSLGGAQAPLF. The part of the CDR3 DNA that was read is TGTGCCAGCTCTCTCGGGGGGGCGCAGGCTCCGCTT.

About this clone itself: Genes and germline are mouse. The sequence runs out 1 residue before the end of the CDR3; the remainder is reconstructed from the germline J gene. V and J are TRBV26 and TRBJ1-6, with D unclear. TRBJ1-6 is an ORF, and what it does is uncertain. The CDR3 is made up of 13 amino acids. Trimming cost V 2 bases and J 7 bases, with 6 bases left between them. Germline V lookup: CDR1 KGHPV, CDR2 FQNQEV (reference sequence). Incomplete CDR3 DNA: TGTGCCAGCAGTCTGGAACAGAATTCGCCCCTCTAC. Its translation: CASSLEQNSPLY. The whole CDR3 is CASSLEQNSPLYF.

Turning to this clone: All gene names here are mouse names. The missing CDR3 end, 1 residue past where the read stops, is filled in from the germline J gene. This rearrangement joins TRBV3 to TRBJ2-2, with D uncertain. V lost 5 bases, J lost 13 bases, and 17 bases lay in between. Germline loops: CDR1 SNHLY, CDR2 FYNGKV (reference sequence). The CDR3 sequence is 13 residues long. Incomplete CDR3 DNA: TGTGCCAGCAGCGCAAATTCTGGAAATACGCTCTAC. Its protein is CASSANSGNTLY. The full CDR3 protein reads CASSANSGNTLYF.

This clone was counted only a few times. Mouse germline and gene names are used. CDR3: CASSSGLGQYEQYF. CDR3 DNA, as far as it was read: TGTGCCAGCAGCTCGGGACTGGGGCAATATGAACAGTAC. The V gene is TRBV3, the J gene TRBJ2-7, with 10 bases matching TRBD2. The read gets to within 1 residue of the CDR3 end, and the germline J gene fills in the rest. J lost 4 bases, V lost 4 bases, and 4 bases had no gene match. The CDR3 totals 14 residues. Germline V gene sequence: CDR1 SNHLY, CDR2 FYNGKV (reference sequence).

Judged by abundance, this clone is medium-sized. Gene names denote mouse genes. From the germline J gene comes the end of the CDR3, since the read stops 1 residue before it. This sequence joins TRBV12-1 and TRBJ2-5; D is undetermined. This CDR3 is 14 amino acids long. Trimming stripped 0 bases from V and 1 base from J, with 7 bases between. In germline, CDR1 is SGHSN, CDR2 HYEKVE. The DNA read from the CDR3 is TGTGCCAGCTCTCTCGAAACATACCAAGACACCCAGTAC. Its protein is CASSLETYQDTQY. The full CDR3 protein is CASSLETYQDTQYF.

Details on this clone: The gene names given are mouse names. Read coverage stops 1 residue before the CDR3 terminus; the germline J gene supplies the remainder. This chain connects TRBV13-2 to TRBJ1-2; D is unclear. Germline CDR1 NNHNN, CDR2 SYGAGS (reference sequence). Trimming pared 1 base from V and 0 bases from J, leaving 7 bases between. The CDR3 is 14 residues long. The sequenced part of the CDR3 DNA is TGTGCCAGCGGTGATTGGGCGGCAAACTCCGACTACACC. Translated, it gives CASGDWAANSDYT. The whole CDR3 protein reads CASGDWAANSDYTF.

Of note for this clone: Gene names denote mouse genes. Coverage ceases 1 residue before the CDR3 finishes, and the germline J gene fills in the end. This chain links TRBV26 with TRBJ1-2; D is ambiguous. The V end lost 4 bases, the J end lost 0 bases, and 6 bases lay between the germline ends. This CDR3 has 13 residues. The V gene's germline CDR1 is KGHPV and CDR2 FQNQEV (reference sequence). The sequenced part of the CDR3 DNA is TGTGCCAGCAGTCCTCGAGCAAACTCCGACTACACC. Amino acids: CASSPRANSDYT. The full CDR3 protein is CASSPRANSDYTF.

This clone was recorded a few times. Gene names follow the mouse nomenclature. Read data end 1 residue before the CDR3 end; the end is taken from the germline J gene. The chain combines TRBV26 with TRBJ2-3, with D perhaps TRBD1 (6 bases). The germline V gene has CDR1 KGHPV and CDR2 FQNQEV (reference sequence). V was pared by 5 bases and J by 0 bases, with 9 bases between. This CDR3 comprises 14 residues. CDR3 sequence reads: CASSWTASAETLYF. CDR3 DNA (partial): TGTGCCAGCAGTTGGACAGCTAGTGCAGAAACGCTGTAT.

On this clone itself: The listed genes are named as in mouse. This CDR3 reads CASRRRGERLFF. CDR3 bases read: TGTGCCAGCAGAAGAAGGGGCGAAAGATTATTT. The J gene is TRBJ1-4, the V gene TRBV19; weak D call: TRBD1 (5 bases). The read terminates 1 residue before the CDR3 end, so the remaining end is supplied by the germline J gene. The germline CDR1 and CDR2 sequences are FNHDT and SITEND (reference sequence). V gave up 5 bases and J gave up 7 bases, with 9 bases separating them. This CDR3 has 12 amino acids.